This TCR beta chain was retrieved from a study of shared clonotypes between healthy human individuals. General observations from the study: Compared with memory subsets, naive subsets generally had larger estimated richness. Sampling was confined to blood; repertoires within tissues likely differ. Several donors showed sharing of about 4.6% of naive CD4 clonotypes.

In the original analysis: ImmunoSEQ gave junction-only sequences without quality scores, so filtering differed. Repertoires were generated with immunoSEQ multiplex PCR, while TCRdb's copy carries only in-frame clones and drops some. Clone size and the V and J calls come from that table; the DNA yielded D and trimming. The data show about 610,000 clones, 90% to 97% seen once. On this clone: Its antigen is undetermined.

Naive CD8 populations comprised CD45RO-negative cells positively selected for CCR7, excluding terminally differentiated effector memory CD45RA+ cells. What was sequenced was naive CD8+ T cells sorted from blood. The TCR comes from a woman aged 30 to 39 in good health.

CDR3 DNA: TGTGCCAGCAGTTTATTGCCCTCGCGCGTACAAGAGACCCAGTACTTC. This sequence encodes CASSLLPSRVQETQYF. V usage is TRBV27 and J usage is TRBJ2-5; D unresolved. Germline assignment: CDR1 MNHEY and CDR2 SMNVEV (reference sequence). The CDR3 length is 16 residues. Trimming shortened V by 1 base and J by 2 bases, and 14 bases separated the two germline ends.